The 10 T cell receptor beta chains listed next were all sequenced from one sample in a study of T cells expressing NK-cell markers (dated by TCRdb to about 2020). Library method: 5' RACE. The instrument given in TCRdb is Illumina HiSeq 2000. Following TCRdb reprocessing, every CDR3 protein sequence forms one entry, and DNA is not provided. This sample's table carries around 550,000 distinct CDR3 sequences. Around 3.3% of the sample belongs to the ten largest clones. Sequences were obtained from blood T cells: a sorted CD56 or NKG2C T cell subset, CD4+ or CD8+ T cells, or bulk PBMC T cells (not recorded which). These receptors originate from a man between 18 and 29 years old in good health. Donor details come from another sample of the same person, matched by shared clones.

CDR3 sequence reads: CASSPLLGAYEQYF. The V and J genes are TRBV25-1 and TRBJ2-7; TCRdb's D gene call, TRBD1, goes unchecked for lack of DNA. This CDR3 comprises 14 residues. Per germline, CDR1 MGHDK and CDR2 SYGVNS.

The chain has TRBV11-2 and TRBJ2-7; the D call of TRBD1 rests on TCRdb alone, since no DNA is present to check it. The germline V gene encodes CDR1 SGHAT and CDR2 FQNNGV. The CDR3 contains 14 residues. CDR3 in amino acids: CASTPDRGLYEQYF.

This sequence joins TRBV25-1 and TRBJ2-1. The CDR3 is 11 amino acids. CDR1 and CDR2 from the germline V gene are MGHDK and SYGVNS. Here the CDR3 reads CASIKGNEQFF.

The chain has TRBV20-1 and TRBJ2-7; the TCRdb call, TRBD1, lacks DNA for checking. The CDR3 is made up of 16 amino acids. The V gene's germline CDR1 is DFQATT and CDR2 SNEGSKA (reference sequence). The CDR3 spells CSARDLRGASSYEQYF.

J is TRBJ1-1 and V is TRBV9; no DNA is available, so the TRBD1 call from TCRdb remains unchecked. The CDR3 runs to 15 residues. In germline, CDR1 is SGDLS, CDR2 YYNGEE. This CDR3 reads CASRETGGADTEAFF.

V usage is TRBV7-8 and J usage is TRBJ2-5; TCRdb's D gene call, TRBD1, goes unchecked for lack of DNA. The CDR3 is made up of 16 amino acids. From germline, CDR1 is SGHVS and CDR2 FQNEAQ. The CDR3 is CASSPNTGTHQETQYF. Supplemented by reference TRBV7-8 and TRBJ2-5, the full variable domain reads GAGVSQSPRYKVAKRGQDVALRCDPISGHVSLFWYQQALGQGPEFLTYFQNEAQLDKSGLPSDRFFAERPEGSVSTLKIQRTQQEDSAVYLCASSPNTGTHQETQYFGPGTRLLVL.

This sequence joins TRBV20-1 and TRBJ2-1; as DNA is missing, the TRBD2 call by TCRdb cannot be tested. The CDR3 has 13 residues. CDR1 is DFQATT, CDR2 SNEGSKA, per germline (reference sequence). The CDR3 sequence: CSAKSGFYNEQFF.

The gene calls are TRBV28 and TRBJ2-3; TCRdb's D call of TRBD1 is untestable without DNA. Germline V lookup: CDR1 MDHEN, CDR2 SYDVKM. The CDR3 extends over 14 amino acids. The CDR3 region is CASSFGAVVDTQYF.

This chain links TRBV11-2 with TRBJ2-3. Germline CDR1 and CDR2: SGHAT and FQNNGV. There are 13 residues in the CDR3. This chain's CDR3 is CASSSVRTDTQYF. The whole variable domain, remainder taken from reference TRBV11-2 and TRBJ2-3, is EAGVAQSPRYKIIEKRQSVAFWCNPISGHATLYWYQQILGQGPKLLIQFQNNGVVDDSQLPKDRFSAERLKGVDSTLKIQPAKLEDSAVYLCASSSVRTDTQYFGPGTRLTVL.

The J gene is TRBJ2-7, the V gene TRBV4-3; TCRdb returns TRBD2, unconfirmable since there is no DNA. In germline, CDR1 is LGHNA, CDR2 YSLEER. CDR3 length: 15 amino acids. CDR3 protein: CASSQGVGSIYEQYF.